This TCR beta chain came from a study of T cell changes during pregnancy in multiple sclerosis. Trimming took 3 bases from V and 5 from J, leaving 14 bases between them. The V gene's germline CDR1 is SGHNT and CDR2 YYREEE (reference sequence). This CDR3 contains 14 residues. TCRdb's table, derived via immunoSEQ multiplex PCR, lists solely in-frame clones and lacks some. The profile covers about 98,000 clones, with about 92% appearing a single time and about 2.3% taken by the ten largest. This clonotype was sampled from a female donor in good health, enrolled as a control in a pregnancy study. The V gene is TRBV5-4, the J gene TRBJ1-2, with D maybe TRBD1 (6 bases). The source was peripheral blood, collected after pregnancy. As DNA, the CDR3 is TGTGCCAGCAGCTGGGACGGACAGCCTTATGGCTACACCTTC. The encoded protein is CASSWDGQPYGYTF.